This TCR beta chain was identified during a study of blood T cell repertoires in COVID-19. Looking at the study overall: Nucleic acid was either cDNA or gDNA, and it came from T cells, B-cell-depleted T cells, or PBMCs.

The V gene's germline CDR1 is SGHVS and CDR2 FQNEAQ. V trimming: 5 bases; J trimming: 4 bases; junction bases outside the gene matches: 4. The CDR3 is 14 residues long. Data came from immunoSEQ multiplex PCR; TCRdb stores just in-frame clones and leaves some out. The table has just over 90,000 clones, around four fifths seen once. The rearrangement uses TRBV7-8 and TRBJ1-4; 7 bases are a match to TRBD1. The specimen was peripheral blood. The TCR comes from a human donor in a cohort sampled during active COVID-19. CDR3 DNA sequence: TGTGCCAGCAGCAGGGACAGTCTTAATGAAAAACTGTTTTTT. This encodes CASSRDSLNEKLFF.